This T cell receptor (beta chain) is from a study of metastatic and nonmetastatic thyroid tumors. Overall study context: A comparison of repertoires was made across blood and tumor or nodule tissue from malignant and benign thyroid patients.

Study-wide points: Compared with benign nodules, malignant thyroid tumors were reported to have significantly higher TCR beta diversity in both blood and tumor.

Details on this clone: The antigen is unknown.

Study processing details: What underpinned the distant-metastasis classifier for papillary thyroid cancer was the set of CDR3 differences across clinicopathological groups. MiXCR reprocessed the PCR reads for TCRdb. These V and J calls rely on TCRdb rather than the paper's analysis. The table records fewer than 20,000 clones, about a quarter of them present only once. Every patient underwent thyroid surgery untreated. The trim removed 3 bases at V and 2 bases at J, leaving 8 bases unmatched. CDR1 and CDR2 (germline): GTSNPN, SVGIG (reference sequence). This CDR3 spans 15 amino acids. Sequencing was done on a sample of adjacent normal tissue. The receptor was derived from a female donor with papillary thyroid cancer or a benign thyroid nodule (not recorded which). Some clones in this sample may be carry-over from other donors' samples. This rearrangement joins TRBV30 to TRBJ2-3; 7 bases agree with TRBD1. The CDR3 reads CAWSLGGRNTDTQYF. CDR3 coding DNA: TGTGCCTGGAGCCTAGGGGGCAGAAACACAGATACGCAGTATTTT.